Sequencing of this TCR beta chain was carried out in a study of shared clonotypes between healthy human individuals (dated by TCRdb to about 2020). At the level of the whole study: Two women and a few men aged 18 to 49 years were included in the cohort. Between about 0.85 and 9.5 billion PBMCs per donor were obtained by leukapheresis. To increase sequencing depth and limit assay-specific biases, TCR repertoire library preparation and sequencing were carried out by different laboratories using diverse techniques. To estimate repertoire size and how much clonotype sharing occurs between individuals, the study deeply sequenced the blood TCR repertoires of several healthy adults. For each donor, three plates each were used for CD4 naive and CD4 memory, two plates were used for CD8 naive, and one plate was used for CD8 memory.

For CDR1 and CDR2, the germline V gene (reference sequence) lists LNHNV and YYDKDF. V loses 0 bases of germline sequence and J loses 0 bases, and the interval between the two ends is 10 bases. From its cysteine to its phenylalanine, the CDR3 spans 16 amino acids. The DNA shown is the 48-base CDR3, in frame from base 1. Results and caveats for the whole study, not just this receptor: Larger estimated clonotype richness was generally found for naive subsets than for memory subsets. Compared with non-shared clonotypes, the clonotypes found in all four sorted-subset donors had higher generation probabilities. Pairwise subsampling indicated that sequencing depth was expected to affect the degree of clonotype sharing among donors. When four donors were compared, the shared fraction of clonotypes was 5% to 6.5% for naive CD4, approximately 3.5% for naive CD8, more than 2% for memory CD4, and around 0.37% for memory CD8. Rarefaction of sorted-subset datasets indicated incomplete sequencing despite the large sequencing depth. The small number of donors limited the genetic and exposure-history diversity represented. Sampling was restricted to blood, and TCR repertoires in tissues likely differ from the TCR repertoires found in blood.

In this sample, this clone turned up a few times. No antigen is known for it. The record has no base qualities; no much larger clone is one base away. TCR CDR3 regions were amplified from genomic DNA by multiplex PCR using the deep immunoSEQ assay. For each cell subset, the extracted genomic DNA was distributed evenly across all wells of several immunoSEQ 96-well plates, and each plate served as one replicate. For sorted subsets, roughly 190 ng of genomic DNA, equivalent to some 33,000 T cell genomes, went into each replicate PCR. The purified libraries were quantified using a Qubit 3.0 fluorometer, sized with a Bioanalyzer 2100, and then quantified again using the KAPA Library Quantification kit. Every immunoSEQ 96-well plate was sequenced on a separate single-read 150-cycle Illumina NextSeq 550 flow cell. The authors' analysis ran thus. Because the immunoSEQ output held only junctional sequences and lacked quality scores, the filtering could not match the filtering applied to full-length reads. To assign V/J genes and CDR3, sequences were annotated using PyIR, a Python wrapper for IgBLAST v1.9, with IMGT germline references. Reads with weak V/J assignments (E-value above 1e-6), missing CDR3, stop codons, out-of-frame junctions, or ambiguous translated residues were removed. V3J clonotypes were defined as sequences sharing an identical inferred V gene, J gene, and CDR3 amino acid sequence. Percentage overlap between repertoires was computed as shared unique clonotypes divided by the size of the smaller repertoire. Repertoire richness was assessed with RTK rarefaction, the Chao1 estimator, and Recon v2.1 estimates of unobserved clonotypes. For all TCRbeta clonotypes obtained by the gDNA method from several donors, generation probabilities were computed with OLGA. TCRdb obtained this table from immuneACCESS and retained in-frame rearrangements with V and J assigned. These tables miss some clones; where compared with another copy, unresolved V genes account for less than half of the shortfall, and the remainder is unexplained. V, J and clone size are those of that table, while D and trimming were read from the DNA. The sample table contains about 330,000 clones; only one count was recorded for about 74% of them. Approximately 10% of the sample belongs to the ten largest clones.

Donors were healthy HIV-negative adults with no recently reported acute infections or vaccinations. All donors were Caucasian adults living in Nashville, Tennessee, USA. CD4+ T cells were enriched through magnetic negative selection, after which naive cells were positively selected on CD45RA and the remaining negative fraction served as the memory subset. After blood collection by leukapheresis, PBMCs were isolated using Ficoll-Histopaque density gradient centrifugation and then cryopreserved in the vapor phase of liquid nitrogen. Analytical flow cytometry was used to check the purity and quantity of each magnetically sorted T cell population. From each sorted fraction, genomic DNA was isolated and quantified by UV absorbance on a Nanodrop 2000c.

This chain joins TRBV15 to TRBJ2-3; the best D guess is TRBD2, with 6 bases matching. The sequenced sample was memory CD4+ T cells sorted from blood. This specimen's cell subset or site label, per the study, means: CD45RA-negative fraction. The receptor was isolated from a man aged 30 to 39 in good health. At the DNA level, the sequence is TGTGCCACCAGCAGAGAGGGACTGTATAGCACAGATACGCAGTATTTT. Translation gives CATSREGLYSTDTQYF.